This TCR beta chain came from a study of response to subunit inactivated influenza vaccine. Findings of the study overall: Authors suggested seasonal influenza vaccinations each recruit few new T cells.

TCRdb re-called the RT-PCR reads with MiXCR, one entry per CDR3 protein. The sample yields approximately 680,000 distinct CDR3 sequences, around 16% seen once. CDR3 size: 14 residues. From germline, CDR1 is SGHKS and CDR2 YYEKEE (reference sequence). V was trimmed by 0 bases and J by 4 bases, leaving 8 bases between them. Remarks on this clonotype: Its antigen remains unknown.

This chain links TRBV5-5 with TRBJ2-1; D is unclear. Specimen: PBMCs from blood, collected 11 to 12 days after vaccination. The sequence was collected from a man aged 50-59 years who received an inactivated influenza vaccine. CDR3 nucleotide sequence: TGTGCCAGCAGCTTGGCGGTTATTTACAATGAGCAGTTCTTC. It encodes CASSLAVIYNEQFF.